Reported below is one TCR beta chain. Its antigen is currently not known. No per-base quality is available; no much larger clone lies one base away. The record originates from a study of OX40 agonist ivuxolimab in advanced cancers. For the study in its entirety: Ivuxolimab was an agonistic, fully human IgG2 monoclonal antibody directed against OX40 (CD134), a costimulatory receptor. Intravenous ivuxolimab was administered to patients every 2 weeks at six dose levels: 0.01, 0.1, 0.3, 1.5, 3 and 10 mg/kg. Among the 52 dose-escalation patients, about 19 had hepatocellular carcinoma, about 15 melanoma, 9 renal cell carcinoma and 9 head and neck cancer. A male proportion of 82.7% and a mean age of approximately 55 years, ranging from about 23 to 90, were recorded for the dose-escalation cohort. Patients were allowed to have had prior anti-PD-1, anti-PD-L1 or anti-CTLA-4 therapy, and around two fifths of the dose-escalation patients had been treated with checkpoint inhibitors. Partial responses occurred in three dose-escalation patients: two with cutaneous melanoma and one with hepatocellular carcinoma. The purpose of peripheral TCRbeta sequencing was to test whether ivuxolimab changed TCR sequence diversity and led to clonal T-cell expansion. The paper reports the monotherapy dose-escalation portion (N ≈ 52 patients) of the phase I ivuxolimab trial. Broad study findings and their caveats: At doses of 0.1 to 3.0 mg/kg, clonal expansion of both CD4+ and CD8+ T cells in blood was seen between baseline and week 6. Low levels of normalized T-cell clonal expansion were also seen in some patients who did not respond. The antigen specificity of the clonally expanded peripheral T cells was not determined. After ivuxolimab, more expanded clones were found on average in CD8+ T cells than in CD4+ T cells. In the 0.1-3.0 mg/kg groups, partial responders had among the lowest normalized peripheral clonal expansion, particularly in CD8+ T cells.

To sequence the TCRbeta CDR3 region, genomic DNA was isolated from the sorted cells. TCRbeta CDR3 regions were sequenced using the immunoSEQ Assay. This is the immuneACCESS table as TCRdb keeps it, with only in-frame sequences that have V and J called. A part of the clones is gone; compared with another copy, unresolved V genes explain less than half, and the rest is unexplained. Across this sample there are approximately 66,000 clones, with around 89% seen only once. Under 7% of the sample goes to the ten largest clones. Patients with autoimmune disease history or receiving systemic immunosuppression were excluded from the trial. Peripheral blood for TCR sequencing was drawn from every dose cohort at baseline, at cycle 4 day 1 and at cycle 7 day 1. The samples were taken from a phase I, first-in-human, multicenter, open-label dose-escalation trial of ivuxolimab. Adults with locally advanced or metastatic melanoma, renal cell, hepatocellular, or head and neck squamous cell carcinoma were enrolled in the trial. CD4+ and CD8+ T cells were sorted separately from peripheral blood before TCR sequencing.

The sequence came from an adult with an advanced solid tumor such as melanoma, head and neck, liver or kidney cancer. The sequencing here drew on CD4+ or CD8+ T cells sorted from blood, taken in a trial of the OX40 agonist ivuxolimab.

The CDR3 corresponds to CASVTGQSDTQYF. The base sequence is TGTGCCTCCGTTACAGGACAGTCGGATACGCAGTATTTT. The chain joins TRBV2 to TRBJ2-3, with TRBD1 perhaps the D gene, on 6 matching bases. Reading from cysteine to phenylalanine, the CDR3 counts 13 amino acids. Only the CDR3 region is kept as DNA, spanning 39 bases read in frame from base 1. Sequences SNHLY (CDR1) and FYNNEI (CDR2) are obtained from the germline V gene. V and J lose 11 bases and 6 bases, and a span of 18 bases separates them.